The entry that follows covers one T cell receptor beta chain sequence. It has no known antigen specificity. No much larger clonotype is one base removed from it; base qualities were not supplied. The data were taken from a study of glioma-infiltrating T cells after dendritic cell vaccination (dated by TCRdb to 2016 to 2017). Background on the whole study: The cohort included approximately 15 glioblastoma patients drawn from Phase I and II dendritic cell vaccination trials, of whom 9 were newly diagnosed and 6 had recurrent disease. Autologous tumor lysate-pulsed dendritic cell vaccination was administered to the patients between about 2002 and 2013. The vaccine consisted of monocyte-derived dendritic cells cultured seven to eight days with IL-4 and GM-CSF, then pulsed overnight with autologous tumor lysate. Each patient got three intradermal injections of the dendritic cell vaccine, spaced at biweekly intervals, in the arm below the axilla. In glioblastoma patients vaccinated with dendritic cells, deep sequencing of TCR beta CDR3 regions served to measure tumor-infiltrating lymphocyte content and to compare repertoires between tumor and blood. Survival after dendritic cell vaccination was correlated with TCR sequencing metrics, including TIL content and tumor-blood repertoire overlap. Overall study results and their limits: TCR clonality showed no direct relationship with survival, which suggests that a diverse polyclonal response may matter. The cohort was small and heterogeneous, only a few patients had full blood and tumor sets, and even fewer had initial-recurrent tumor pairs. The three-group TCR overlap response model was characterized as speculative, and prospective validation of the model was stated to be required. After dendritic cell vaccination, a higher estimated pretreatment TIL content predicted longer time to progression and overall survival.

The time point label, read with the paper, signifies: after dendritic cell vaccination, including at tumor progression/relapse. Patients were selected for having adequate residual fresh-frozen tumor tissue and more than two years of available survival data. None of the glioblastoma patients carried an isocitrate dehydrogenase mutation, although molecular status otherwise varied. PBMC were collected before vaccination, two weeks after the third vaccination, and at tumor progression if tumor progression occurred. The Qiagen DNeasy Blood extraction Kit was used for extraction of genomic DNA. Based on the germline V gene, the CDR1 and CDR2 sequences are ENHRY and SYGVKD. V is pruned by 5 bases and J by 3 bases, leaving 5 bases of the junction without a gene match. From its cysteine to its phenylalanine, the CDR3 spans 15 amino acids. The sequence is cut down to CDR3 DNA, 45 bases in frame from base 1.

TCRB CDR3 regions were amplified from around 2.1 ug genomic DNA, or all available DNA if less, using the immunoSEQ assay. The multiplex PCR employed 60 forward primers targeting TCR V beta segments and 13 reverse primers targeting J beta segments. Synthetic control templates were spiked into each sample at limiting dilution to estimate reads per starting template. Reads of 87 bp were generated by sequencing on the Illumina HiSeq System. The paper's processing steps were these. PCR and sequencing errors were removed by merging closely related sequences with a nearest neighbor algorithm. TCR overlap was defined as the percentage of unique tumor TCR beta sequences that were also present in the same patient's peripheral blood. The clones in this table, taken by TCRdb from immuneACCESS, are in-frame only. Not every clone is retained; where verified, under half of the shortfall comes from an unresolved V gene, and the cause of the rest is unknown. That table is the source of V, J and clone size, and D and trimming were worked out from the DNA. The sample table records about 100,000 clones; approximately 80% of these occur just once. The ten largest make up around 5.4% of the sample.

Recombination linked TRBV10-3 to TRBJ1-4; TRBD1 lines up with 8 middle nucleotides. The starting material was blood, obtained after dendritic cell vaccination. The sequence derives from a human donor with glioblastoma. The nucleotide sequence is TGTGCCATCAGTTCTCAGGGGGCAGCTAATGAAAAACTGTTTTTT. Its protein reads: CAISSQGAANEKLFF.